This T cell receptor (beta chain) was sequenced in a study of cytotoxic CD8 clonotypes in ibrutinib-treated CLL. Study-wide context: Median treatment time before response sampling was 12 months, range 6 to 36.

Remarks on this clone: The antigen remains unidentified.

V lost 3 bases and J lost 4; bases outside the gene matches: 7. This CDR3 has 15 residues. Germline V lookup: CDR1 SGHTA, CDR2 FQGNSA. Sequencing was designed to attain a depth spanning 1 in 200,000 to 1 in 1 million T cells. Some clones are missing from TCRdb's copy, which holds only in-frame ones; the method was immunoSEQ multiplex PCR. The data hold approximately 100,000 clones, with 60% to 80% observed a single time. Study-level results: Increased clonality at ibrutinib response gave way to a return toward baseline at progression. Baseline clonality, higher than in age-matched healthy donors, tracked circulating CD8+ T-cell counts.

The receptor comes from a human donor with chronic lymphocytic leukemia. The V call is TRBV7-2, the J call TRBJ2-7; 9 bases align to TRBD1. The material was PBMCs, obtained after 12 months of ibrutinib treatment. CDR3 nucleotides: TGTGCCAGCAGCTTTGTCCGGGACAGGGCTTACGAGCAGTACTTC. It codes for CASSFVRDRAYEQYF.